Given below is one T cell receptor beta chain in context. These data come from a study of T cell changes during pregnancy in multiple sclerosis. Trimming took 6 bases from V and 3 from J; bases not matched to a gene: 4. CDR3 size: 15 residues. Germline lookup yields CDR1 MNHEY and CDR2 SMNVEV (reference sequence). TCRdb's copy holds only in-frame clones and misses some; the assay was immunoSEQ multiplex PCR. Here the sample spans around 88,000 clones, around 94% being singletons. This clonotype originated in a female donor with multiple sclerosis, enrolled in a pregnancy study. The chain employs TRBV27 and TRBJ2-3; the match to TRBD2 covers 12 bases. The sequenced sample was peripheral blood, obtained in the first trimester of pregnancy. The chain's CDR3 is CASRRLAGDTDTQYF. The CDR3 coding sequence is TGTGCCAGCAGGAGACTAGCGGGAGATACAGATACGCAGTATTTT.